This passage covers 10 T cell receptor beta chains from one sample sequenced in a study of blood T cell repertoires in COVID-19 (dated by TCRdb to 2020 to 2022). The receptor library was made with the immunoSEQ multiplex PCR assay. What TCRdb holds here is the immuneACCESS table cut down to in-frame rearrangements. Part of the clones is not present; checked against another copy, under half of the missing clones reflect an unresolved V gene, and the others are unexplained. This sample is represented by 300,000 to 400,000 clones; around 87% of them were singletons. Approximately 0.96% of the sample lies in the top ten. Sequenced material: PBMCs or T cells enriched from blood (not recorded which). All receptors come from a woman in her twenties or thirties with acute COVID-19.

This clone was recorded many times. CDR3 bases: TGTGCCAGCAGCCAAGAATCTGGGAGCGGGTTAGGAGCTTTCTTT. Protein: CASSQESGSGLGAFF. This chain joins TRBV14 and TRBJ1-1; no reliable D call. This CDR3 region has 15 residues. Germline lookup yields CDR1 SGHDN and CDR2 FVKESK. The V gene lost 0 bases and the J gene lost 10 bases, with 18 bases spanning the gap.

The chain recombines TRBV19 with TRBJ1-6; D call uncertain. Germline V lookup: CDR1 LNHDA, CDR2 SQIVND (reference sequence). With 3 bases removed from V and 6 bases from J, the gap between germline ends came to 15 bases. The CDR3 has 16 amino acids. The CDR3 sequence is CASSIHPWRINSPLHF. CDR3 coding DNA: TGTGCCAGTAGTATTCATCCTTGGCGGATTAATTCACCCCTCCACTTT.

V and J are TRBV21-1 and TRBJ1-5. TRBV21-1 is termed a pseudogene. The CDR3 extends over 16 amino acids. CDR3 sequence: CASSKGTGGDNQPQHF. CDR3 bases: TGTGCCAGCAGCAAAGGGACCGGAGGGGACAATCAGCCCCAGCATTTT.

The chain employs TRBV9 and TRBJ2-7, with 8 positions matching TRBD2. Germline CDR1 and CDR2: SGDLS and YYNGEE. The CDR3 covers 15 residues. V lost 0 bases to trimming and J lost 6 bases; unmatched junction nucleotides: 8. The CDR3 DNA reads TGTGCCAGCAGCGTAGCAGATGGACTAGCAGGCGAGCAGTACTTC. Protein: CASSVADGLAGEQYF.

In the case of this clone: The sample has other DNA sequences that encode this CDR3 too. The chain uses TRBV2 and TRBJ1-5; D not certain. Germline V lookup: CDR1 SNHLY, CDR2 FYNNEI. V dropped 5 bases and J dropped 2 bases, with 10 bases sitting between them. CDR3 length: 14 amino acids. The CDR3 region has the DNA TGTGCCAGCAGTTCATCCGGGGGCAATCAGCCCCAGCATTTT. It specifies CASSSSGGNQPQHF.

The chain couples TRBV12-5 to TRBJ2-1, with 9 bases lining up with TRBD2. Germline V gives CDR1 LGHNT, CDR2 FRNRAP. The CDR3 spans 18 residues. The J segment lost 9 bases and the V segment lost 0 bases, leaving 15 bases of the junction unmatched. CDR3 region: CASGLVRDGRGGPSEQFF. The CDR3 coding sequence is TGTGCTAGTGGTTTGGTACGAGATGGGCGGGGGGGCCCGAGTGAGCAGTTCTTC.

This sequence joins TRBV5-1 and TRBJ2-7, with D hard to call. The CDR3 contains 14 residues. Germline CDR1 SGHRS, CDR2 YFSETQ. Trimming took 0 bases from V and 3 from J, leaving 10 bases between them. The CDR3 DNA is TGCGCCAGCAGCTTGGGGGCCAGAAACTACGAGCAGTACTTC. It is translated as CASSLGARNYEQYF.

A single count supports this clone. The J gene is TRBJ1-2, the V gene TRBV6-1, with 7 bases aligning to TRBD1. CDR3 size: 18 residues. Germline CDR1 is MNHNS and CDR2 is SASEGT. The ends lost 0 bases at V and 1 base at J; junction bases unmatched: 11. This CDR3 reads CASSEAVGYRGNNYGYTF. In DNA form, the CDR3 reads TGTGCCAGCAGTGAAGCAGTTGGGTACAGGGGCAATAACTATGGCTACACCTTC.

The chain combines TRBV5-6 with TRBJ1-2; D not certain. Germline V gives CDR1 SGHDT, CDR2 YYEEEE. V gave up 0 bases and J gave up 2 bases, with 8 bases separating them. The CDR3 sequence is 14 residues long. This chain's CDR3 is CASSLDPRNYGYTF. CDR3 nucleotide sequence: TGTGCCAGCAGCTTGGACCCGAGAAACTATGGCTACACCTTC.

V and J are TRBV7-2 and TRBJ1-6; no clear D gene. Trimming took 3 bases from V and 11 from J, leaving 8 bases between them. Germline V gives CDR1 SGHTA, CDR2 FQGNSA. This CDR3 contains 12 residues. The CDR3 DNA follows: TGTGCCAGCAGCTTCACGGTCCCACCCCTCCACTTT. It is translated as CASSFTVPPLHF.